This T cell receptor beta chain originates from a study of identical twins. TCRdb independently ran MiXCR on the 5' RACE reads; one entry per CDR3 protein. Of nearly 900,000 distinct CDR3 sequences detected, around 12% appear once; the ten largest clones hold about 1.5%. This CDR3 has 15 residues. Germline values: CDR1 MNHEY, CDR2 SVGAGI. V was clipped by 0 bases and J by 9 bases, with 15 bases between them. Another study also made use of these data, one on yellow fever vaccine responses in identical twins.

The chain uses TRBV6-5 and TRBJ2-1; D unclear. This receptor was taken from a woman aged 18-29 years in good health. The specimen was PBMCs. This CDR3 is CASSYSEPPDGEQFF. The CDR3 DNA reads TGTGCCAGCAGTTACTCTGAGCCTCCAGATGGTGAGCAGTTCTTC.